The 18 T cell receptor beta chains given below trace back to one sample, sequenced in a study of identical twins. MiXCR was run by TCRdb on the 5' RACE reads, yielding one entry per CDR3 protein. There are approximately 670,000 distinct CDR3 sequences in the sample; around 6.1% occur only once, and under 2% lies in the top ten. The sequencing sample was made of naive T cells sorted from blood. The receptors were gathered from a man aged 18 to 35 in good health.

There are many counts of this clonotype. V usage is TRBV5-1 and J usage is TRBJ2-3, with TRBD1 as a possible D gene (7 bases). V was trimmed by 4 bases and J by 4 bases, leaving 19 bases between them. The CDR3 extends over 16 amino acids. Germline V gene sequence: CDR1 SGHRS, CDR2 YFSETQ. DNA for the CDR3: TGCGCCAGCAGCAAAGTGTCAGGAGGGGGCTCAGATACGCAGTATTTT. Its protein is CASSKVSGGGSDTQYF.

The V call is TRBV7-3, the J call TRBJ2-4; D not resolved. This CDR3 is built from 13 residues. Germline loops: CDR1 SGHTA, CDR2 FQGTGA. Between the trimmed V and J ends, which lost 5 bases and 4 bases, there was a span of 9 bases. The CDR3 region has the DNA TGTGCCAGCAGCCCTGGACCAAAAAACATTCAGTACTTC. Protein product: CASSPGPKNIQYF.

V is TRBV5-4 and J is TRBJ2-2; the match to TRBD1 covers 11 bases. Per the germline V gene, CDR1 is SGHNT and CDR2 is YYREEE (reference sequence). Germline trimming cut 4 bases from V and 4 bases from J; bases unmatched to any gene: 0. The CDR3 is 14 residues long. CDR3 bases: TGTGCCAGCAGCGGACAGGGGGCCACCGGGGAGCTGTTTTTT. Its protein product is CASSGQGATGELFF.

This clonotype showed up just a few times. The chain uses TRBV3-1 and TRBJ2-1; no definite D call. Germline loops: CDR1 LGHDT, CDR2 YNNKEL (reference sequence). Trimming removed 2 bases from V and 7 bases from J, with 9 bases in between. This CDR3 has 13 residues. The CDR3 coding sequence is TGTGCCAGCAGCCAAATTCAGTTTAATGAGCAGTTCTTC. Translating it yields CASSQIQFNEQFF.

This clonotype appeared many times. This chain links TRBV5-1 with TRBJ2-3, with D perhaps TRBD1 (5 bases). CDR1 is SGHRS and CDR2 is YFSETQ in the germline V gene. This CDR3 region has 15 residues. Trimming removed 0 bases at V and 5 bases at J, with 13 bases between. The CDR3 region has the DNA TGCGCCAGCAGCTTGGAGCAGGGCCGTCTAGATACGCAGTATTTT. Translated, it gives CASSLEQGRLDTQYF. The full variable domain, in which reference TRBV5-1 and TRBJ2-3 provide the parts outside the CDR3, is KAGVTQTPRYLIKTRGQQVTLSCSPISGHRSVSWYQQTPGQGLQFLFEYFSETQRNKGNFPGRFSGRQFSNSRSEMNVSTLELGDSALYLCASSLEQGRLDTQYFGPGTRLTVL.

The chain uses TRBV11-3 and TRBJ2-3, with TRBD2 matching 7 bases. The ends lost 6 bases at V and 3 bases at J; junction bases unmatched: 6. CDR1 and CDR2 (germline): SGHNT, YENEEA. The CDR3 runs to 14 residues. This chain's CDR3 is CASRPREGTDTQYF. CDR3 in DNA: TGTGCCAGCAGGCCCAGGGAGGGAACAGATACGCAGTATTTT.

This clonotype was seen more than once but under ten times. This rearrangement joins TRBV30 to TRBJ2-7; possibly TRBD1 for D (6 bases). There are 13 residues in the CDR3. Germline CDR1 GTSNPN, CDR2 SVGIG (reference sequence). Trimming took 5 bases from V and 2 from J, leaving 13 bases between them. The CDR3 coding sequence is TGTGCCTGGGCATTACAGGGAACCTACGAGCAGTACTTC. It codes for CAWALQGTYEQYF.

The sample holds many counts of this clonotype. V and J are TRBV6-1 and TRBJ1-2, with a possible D match to TRBD1 (6 bases). This CDR3 is 16 amino acids long. Germline CDR1 is MNHNS and CDR2 is SASEGT. Trimming pared 7 bases from V and 8 bases from J, leaving 26 bases between. In DNA form, the CDR3 reads TGTGCCAGCATGCCCGCCCCGGACAGACATATGAGGGGCTACACCTTC. Encoded protein: CASMPAPDRHMRGYTF.

This clonotype was counted a few times. This rearrangement joins TRBV24-1 to TRBJ2-1, with a weak D call TRBD1 (5 bases). From germline, CDR1 is KGHDR and CDR2 SFDVKD. V shed 6 bases and J shed 8 bases, with 13 bases lying between them. The CDR3 consists of 13 residues. The CDR3 sequence is CATSRRQMDEQFF. The DNA of the CDR3 is TGTGCCACCAGTAGGCGACAGATGGATGAGCAGTTCTTC.

The rearrangement links TRBV2 to TRBJ2-5, with D possibly matching TRBD2 (5 bases). V lost 4 bases to trimming and J lost 4 bases, with 10 bases between them. This CDR3 comprises 13 residues. Germline CDR1 and CDR2: SNHLY and FYNNEI. CDR3 residues: CASSVSAAETQYF. The DNA of the CDR3 is TGTGCCAGCAGTGTTAGCGCTGCAGAGACCCAGTACTTC.

This clonotype was seen repeatedly, ten times or more. The chain carries TRBV2 and TRBJ2-3, with D unresolved. V gave up 3 bases and J gave up 1 base, with 5 bases separating them. Germline loops: CDR1 SNHLY, CDR2 FYNNEI. CDR3 length equals 13 residues. CDR3 bases: TGTGCCAGCAGTGAGGGCCGCACAGATACGCAGTATTTT. It specifies CASSEGRTDTQYF.

This clonotype was detected a few times. V usage is TRBV12-3 or TRBV12-4 and J usage is TRBJ2-5; D is unresolved. The CDR3 contains 14 residues. The ends were cut back, 4 bases at V and 5 bases at J, with 14 bases in the middle. CDR3 protein: CASSSPPSLETQYF. CDR3 nucleotides: TGTGCCAGCAGTTCGCCGCCGTCCCTGGAGACCCAGTACTTC.

CDR3 DNA sequence: TGTGCCAGCAGTTACGGGACAGGGCGAGGCGAGCAGTACGTC. It yields the protein CASSYGTGRGEQYV. The rearrangement joins TRBV6-5 to TRBJ2-7; 9 positions match TRBD1. This CDR3 has 14 amino acids. From germline, CDR1 is MNHEY and CDR2 SVGAGI. The ends lost 2 bases at V and 6 bases at J; junction bases unmatched: 5.

This clonotype was seen repeatedly, ten times or more. This chain joins TRBV29-1 and TRBJ2-7; TRBD1 aligns across 8 bases. Germline V gene data show CDR1 as SQVTM and CDR2 as ANQGSEA. V was pared by 6 bases and J by 3 bases, with 16 bases of the junction left unmatched. The CDR3 spans 16 residues. CDR3 nucleotides: TGCAGCGTCAACTCGGGACAGGCCCTTAATCGCTACGAGCAGTACTTC. Translation gives CSVNSGQALNRYEQYF.

Only a few counts were recorded for this clonotype. The chain carries TRBV2 and TRBJ2-1; TRBD1 matches at 10 bases. The length of the CDR3 is 15 residues. Germline CDR1 SNHLY, CDR2 FYNNEI. Trimming cost V 6 bases and J 5 bases; bases outside gene matches: 7. In DNA form, the CDR3 reads TGTGCCAGCAGACCCCGGGACAGGGGAGACAATGAGCAGTTCTTC. Its translation is CASRPRDRGDNEQFF.

The genes are TRBV2 and TRBJ1-3; no definite D call. This CDR3 is 11 amino acids long. Germline loops: CDR1 SNHLY, CDR2 FYNNEI. The V end was cut by 10 bases, the J end by 0 bases, with 4 bases between. The CDR3 reads CATLSGNTIYF. In nucleotides, the CDR3 is TGTGCCACCCTCTCTGGAAACACCATATATTTT.

This chain links TRBV5-5 with TRBJ2-3; no clear D gene. Germline V gene lookup returns CDR1 SGHKS and CDR2 YYEKEE (reference sequence). V shed 0 bases and J shed 6 bases, with 23 bases lying between them. This CDR3 is built from 18 residues. In nucleotides, the CDR3 is TGTGCCAGCAGCTTGGTGCCCCTCAAACTGAGGAGCAATGATACGCAGTATTTT. Protein product: CASSLVPLKLRSNDTQYF.

The CDR3 is CASSYGADSYEQYF. CDR3 in DNA: TGTGCCAGCAGTTATGGCGCGGACTCCTACGAGCAGTACTTC. The chain combines TRBV6-5 with TRBJ2-7; D is uncertain. Germline assignment: CDR1 MNHEY and CDR2 SVGAGI. The V end lost 3 bases, the J end lost 0 bases, and 9 bases lay between the germline ends. The CDR3 sequence is 14 residues long.